This T cell receptor beta chain was sequenced during a study of cytomegalovirus exposure and HLA in healthy donors (dated by TCRdb to 2016 to 2017). With regard to the full study: An earlier analysis of fewer than 750 of the donors reported 250 to 350 Gb of sequence data and around 100 million unique TCR beta sequences obtained from some 200 million T cells. The T cell repertoires of roughly 660 subjects were profiled by immunosequencing and related to cytomegalovirus serostatus. HLA typing included class I and class II loci at four-digit resolution. Several DR-DQ haplotypes were treated as single units for association and clustering because of strong linkage in the cohort. A separate validation cohort of over a hundred different subjects was used in addition to the roughly 700-subject first cohort. In the later analysis, no new phenotypic data were used to find candidate immune exposures; instead, reliance was placed on TCR beta sequences and their occurrence across donors. In a later analysis, previously published TCR beta repertoires from 550 to 700 donors were re-analyzed and high-resolution HLA genotyping was added so that TCR occurrence patterns could be studied. All discovery cohort repertoires had been generated on a single sequencing platform. On average, about 240,000 unique TCR beta nucleotide sequences were sequenced per donor among more than 350 genotyped donors of the cohort, with approximately 18% of those sequences being non-productive. The aim of the study was to test whether cataloging public T cell receptors could identify signatures of past pathogen exposure. An earlier analysis of around 580 of the donors used high-throughput TCR beta sequencing to judge whether each TCR beta V gene segment behaved as functional or pseudogenic. The number of typed donors differed by locus: about 620-640 for A, B, C, DRB1 and DQB1; 500 to 550 for DQA1; roughly 600 for DPA1; and some 430 for DPB1. Donor age, sex, ethnicity and CMV serostatus were compiled together with the repertoire data. To predict cytomegalovirus infection status, the study brought together high-throughput TCR immunosequencing, statistical association of individual TCRs with disease status, and machine learning. An early release covering 500 to 750 HLA-typed donors comprised roughly 300 gigabases of sequencing data and 65 million to 100 million unique TCR sequences. A later genetic analysis took genome-wide SNP genotypes for about 55% of the roughly 700 donors and used that subset as a discovery cohort. Of the approximately 370 genotyped donors, 80% to 90% were placed in the genetic ancestry cluster associated with self-reported Caucasian donors. Overall study outcomes, separate from this receptor: In an earlier analysis of fewer than 750 of the donors, most TCR beta V segments were observed in productive rearrangements about 90% or about 30% of the time, broadly matching IMGT annotations. A few of the identified cytomegalovirus-associated TCR beta chains were confirmed in vitro to be specific for cytomegalovirus antigens. In a later analysis, most CMV-associated TCR beta chains were found to appear HLA-restricted, with HLA associations seemingly driven largely by CMV exposure. The study listed 164 TCR beta chains as associated with cytomegalovirus. In a later analysis, TCR association rates were found to vary across HLA loci, with the most associated TCRs seen for DRB1 alleles and the fewest for HLA-C alleles. The classifier was reported to diagnose cytomegalovirus status with high specificity and sensitivity in both the original and validation cohorts. A cluster of highly shared sequence variants was judged likely to represent a technical artifact of the sequencing pipeline. V-gene and J-gene trimming of TCR beta chains was associated with a missense DCLRE1C variant in a later genetic analysis, and the association was replicated in an independent cohort. Because counts were too low, seventeen rarely observed V segments, including chromosome 9 orphons, were left out of the earlier analysis of 587 of the donors. The presence/absence analyses assumed that sequencing depth was roughly uniform across donors, and that assumption may not be true. A further reported finding was that TCR beta sequences accurately predicted the HLA-A and HLA-B alleles for most subjects in the first cohort. Most TCR sequences were seen in very few donors, while some public TCRs were found in many individuals. According to a later analysis, parvovirus B19, influenza, CMV and Epstein-Barr virus appeared linked to several top co-occurrence clusters. CMV serostatus was the only immune exposure information available for the cohort. When HLA alleles, especially DR and DQ, strongly co-occurred, attributing TCR associations to individual alleles was difficult. According to a later genetic analysis, donors in an Asian-associated ancestry cluster had fewer N-insertions in productive TCRs than the approximately 650-donor mean. A later analysis found that HLA-associated TCR beta chains were more clonally expanded and had lower generation probabilities than equally common non-associated chains. Because HLA typing was missing for some donors at each locus, association tests included only the typed subset. At a false discovery rate of 0.05, a later analysis linked 16,951 TCR beta sequences to specific HLA alleles. Some IMGT-functional V segments, including TRBV6-2 and TRBV6-3, could not be told apart with the 87-base-pair reads, so those segments were excluded. Correlated functional status among segregating V segments might reflect linkage disequilibrium, but an unknown experimental factor could not be ruled out. The authors suggested that the approach could potentially be extended to other disease states and immunological phenotypes. Only TCR beta chains were sequenced in this cohort, and the absence of alpha or paired-chain data limited detectable features.

Preparation of the library involved the immunoSEQ multiplex PCR assay. The multiplex PCR relied on a mix of 60 forward primers for TCR Vbeta segments and 13 reverse primers for TCR Jbeta segments. Amplification of the CDR3 region of rearranged TCR beta genes was performed with a multiplex PCR assay on genomic DNA. The amplified TCR beta libraries were sequenced on the Illumina HiSeq System as 87-base-pair reads. The paper's processing steps were these. In a later analysis, tens of millions of unique TCR beta chains were counted across the approximately 640 repertoires, and roughly 9.9 million of these chains were shared by at least two donors. Raw reads were error-corrected and collapsed into unique sequences with a nearest-neighbor algorithm that merged closely related sequences to remove PCR and sequencing errors. Alignment of CDR3 sequences to IMGT reference sequences was used to assign V, D and J gene segments. For a sequence to be retained, a match of at least six nucleotides was required to both a V gene segment and a J gene segment. Rearrangements were called productive when the CDR3 lacked stop codons and stayed in frame with V and J; all others were non-productive. CDR3 was defined by IMGT convention, running from the second conserved V-encoded cysteine to the conserved J-encoded phenylalanine. The earlier analysis of some 540 of the donors excluded any sequence lacking an unambiguous match to a single V gene segment. In an earlier analysis of almost 600 of the donors, a V segment was called functional when productive rearrangements were above 56.7%, and segregating when the standard deviation between donors exceeded 5%. A statistical classification framework was built to diagnose cytomegalovirus status from the catalog of TCR beta chain sequences. V and J gene assignment, in a later analysis, came from comparing TCR nucleotide sequences with IMGT/GENE-DB human TR gene sequences. The TCRdist pipeline was used in a later analysis to assign CDR3 sequences and most-parsimonious VDJ recombination scenarios. In a later analysis, each TCR beta chain was defined by its CDR3 amino acid sequence together with its V-gene family, and reads without a unique V-gene family were excluded. In a later analysis, fewer than 600 highly shared, low-generation-probability nucleotide sequences were removed to address suspected cross-contamination and a sequencing artifact. In a later analysis, a clonal expansion index for each public chain was calculated from normalized within-repertoire ranks of inferred template counts. In a later analysis, generation probabilities were computed using a VDJ recombination model fitted to out-of-frame rearrangements, and the results were checked against IGoR. In a later analysis, hypergeometric tests were used to score TCR-TCR, TCR-HLA and TCR-CMV co-occurrence, with a repertoire-size bias correction applied to TCR pairs. A later analysis estimated false discovery rates by permuting HLA or CMV assignments 20 times. In a later analysis, co-occurring TCRs were grouped using DBSCAN, and TCRdist sequence similarity was added for clustering within HLA-allele-positive subsets. For co-occurrence clustering, repertoires with fewer than 30,000 or more than 120,000 public chains were excluded, along with four to six repertoires with anomalous nucleotide sharing. TCRdb took this table from immuneACCESS and kept in-frame rearrangements with V and J called. Such tables lack part of the clones; where checked against another copy, unresolved V genes explain under half of the gap, and the rest is unexplained. V and J calls and clone size are as listed in that table; D and trimming were resolved from the DNA. The record for this sample contains some 83,000 clones. Together, the top ten hold 0.95% to 1.3% of the sample.

From V the trimming removes 2 bases and from J it removes 4 bases, while the gene matches leave 6 bases of the junction unaccounted for. The CDR3, from cysteine to phenylalanine, totals 15 residues. The only DNA kept is the CDR3, 45 bases in frame from the first base. The germline V gene (reference sequence) yields GTSNPN for CDR1 and SVGIG for CDR2. Points on this clone: This clone's antigen is unknown.

The cohort comprised more than 550 healthy bone marrow donors. Cohort members were all nominally healthy when sampled, although unrecorded immune exposures were likely present. The donor tested CMV seronegative, placing the donor among the 300 to 400 seronegative members of the cohort. A peripheral blood sample was provided by each donor, and peripheral blood mononuclear cells were used for TCR beta sequencing. Genomic DNA extraction from the blood cell samples was performed with the Qiagen DNeasy Blood Extraction Kit. The chain is encoded by TRBV30 joined to TRBJ2-1, and 9 junction bases match TRBD2. The source material was PBMCs. This TCR came from a woman aged 25 to 45 in good health and CMV-seronegative. CDR3 sequence: CAWSRGGAGYNEQFF. The bases are TGTGCCTGGAGTCGCGGGGGGGCCGGTTACAATGAGCAGTTCTTC.